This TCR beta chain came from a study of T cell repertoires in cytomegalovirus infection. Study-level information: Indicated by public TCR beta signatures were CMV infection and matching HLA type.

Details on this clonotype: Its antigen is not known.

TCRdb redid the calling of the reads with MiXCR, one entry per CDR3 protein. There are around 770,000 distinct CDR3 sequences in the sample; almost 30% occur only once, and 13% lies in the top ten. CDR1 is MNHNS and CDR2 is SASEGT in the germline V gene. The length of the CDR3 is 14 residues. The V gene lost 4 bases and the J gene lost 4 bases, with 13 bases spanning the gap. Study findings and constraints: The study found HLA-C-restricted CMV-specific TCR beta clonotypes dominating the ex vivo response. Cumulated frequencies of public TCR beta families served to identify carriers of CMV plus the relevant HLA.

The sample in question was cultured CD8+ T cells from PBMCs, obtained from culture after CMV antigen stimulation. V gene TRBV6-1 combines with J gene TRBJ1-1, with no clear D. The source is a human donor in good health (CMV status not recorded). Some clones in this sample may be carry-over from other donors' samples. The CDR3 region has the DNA TGTGCCAGCAGTGCTCCCGAGGGTGGCACTGAAGCTTTCTTT. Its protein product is CASSAPEGGTEAFF.